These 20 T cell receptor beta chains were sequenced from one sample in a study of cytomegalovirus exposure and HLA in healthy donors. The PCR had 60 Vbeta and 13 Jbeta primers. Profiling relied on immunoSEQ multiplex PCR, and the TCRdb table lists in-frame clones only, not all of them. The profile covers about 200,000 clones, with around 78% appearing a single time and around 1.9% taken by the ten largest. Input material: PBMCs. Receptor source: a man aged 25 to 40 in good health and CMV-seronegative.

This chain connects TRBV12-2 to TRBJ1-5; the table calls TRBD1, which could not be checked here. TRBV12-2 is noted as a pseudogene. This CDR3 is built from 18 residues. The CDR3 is CASRLIRTGKWSNQPQHF. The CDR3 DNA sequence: TGTGCAAGTCGCTTGATTCGGACAGGGAAGTGGAGCAATCAGCCCCAGCATTTT.

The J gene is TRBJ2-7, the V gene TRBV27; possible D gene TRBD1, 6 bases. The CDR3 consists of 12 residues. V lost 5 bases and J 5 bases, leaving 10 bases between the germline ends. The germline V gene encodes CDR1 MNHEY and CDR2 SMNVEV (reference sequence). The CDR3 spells CASSRTVDEQYF. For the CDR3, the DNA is TGTGCCAGCAGTCGGACAGTCGACGAGCAGTACTTC.

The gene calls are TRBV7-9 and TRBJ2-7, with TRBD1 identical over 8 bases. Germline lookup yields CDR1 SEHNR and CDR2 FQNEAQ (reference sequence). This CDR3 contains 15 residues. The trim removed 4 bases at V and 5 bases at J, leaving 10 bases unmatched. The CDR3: CASSSYPTGAHEQYF. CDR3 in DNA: TGTGCCAGCAGCTCTTACCCGACAGGGGCCCACGAGCAGTACTTC.

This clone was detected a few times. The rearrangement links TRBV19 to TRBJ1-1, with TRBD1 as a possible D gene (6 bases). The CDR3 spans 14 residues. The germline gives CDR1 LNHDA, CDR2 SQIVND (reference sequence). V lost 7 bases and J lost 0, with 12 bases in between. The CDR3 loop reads CASNSQGMNTEAFF. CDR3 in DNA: TGTGCCAGTAACTCACAGGGAATGAACACTGAAGCTTTCTTT. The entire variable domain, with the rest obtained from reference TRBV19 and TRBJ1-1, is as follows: DGGITQSPKYLFRKEGQNVTLSCEQNLNHDAMYWYRQDPGQGLRLIYYSQIVNDFQKGDIAEGYSVSREKKESFPLTVTSAQKNPTAFYLCASNSQGMNTEAFFGQGTRLTVV.

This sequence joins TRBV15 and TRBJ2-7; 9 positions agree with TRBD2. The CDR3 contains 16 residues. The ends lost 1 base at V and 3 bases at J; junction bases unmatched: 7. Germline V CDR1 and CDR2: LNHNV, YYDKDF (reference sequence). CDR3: CATSRGKGLAYYEQYF. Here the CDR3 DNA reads TGTGCCACCAGCAGAGGAAAGGGACTAGCCTACTACGAGCAGTACTTC.

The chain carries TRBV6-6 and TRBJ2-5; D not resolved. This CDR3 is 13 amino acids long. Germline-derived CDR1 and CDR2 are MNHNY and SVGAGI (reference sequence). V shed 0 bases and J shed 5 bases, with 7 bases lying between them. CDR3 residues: CASSYSTRETQYF. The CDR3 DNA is TGTGCCAGCAGTTACTCGACTCGTGAGACCCAGTACTTC.

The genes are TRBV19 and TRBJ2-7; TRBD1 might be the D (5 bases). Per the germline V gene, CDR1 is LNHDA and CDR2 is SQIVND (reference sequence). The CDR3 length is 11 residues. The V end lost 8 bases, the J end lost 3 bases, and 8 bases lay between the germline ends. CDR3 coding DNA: TGTGCCAGTTCCCAGGGCTACGAGCAGTACTTC. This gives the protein CASSQGYEQYF.

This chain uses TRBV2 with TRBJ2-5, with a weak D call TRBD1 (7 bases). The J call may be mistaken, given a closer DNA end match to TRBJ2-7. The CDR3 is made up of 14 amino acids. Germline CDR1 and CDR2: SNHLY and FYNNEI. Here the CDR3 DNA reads TGTGCCAGCAGTGAACAGGGGGGTGTTTACGAGCAGTACTTC. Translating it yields CASSEQGGVYEQYF.

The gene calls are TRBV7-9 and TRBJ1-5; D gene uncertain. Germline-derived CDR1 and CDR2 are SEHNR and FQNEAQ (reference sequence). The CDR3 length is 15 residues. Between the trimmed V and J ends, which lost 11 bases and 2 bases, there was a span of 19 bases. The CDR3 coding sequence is TGTGCCTCTAGCGGGGTGGAAGGCGGCAATCAGCCCCAGCATTTT. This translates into CASSGVEGGNQPQHF.

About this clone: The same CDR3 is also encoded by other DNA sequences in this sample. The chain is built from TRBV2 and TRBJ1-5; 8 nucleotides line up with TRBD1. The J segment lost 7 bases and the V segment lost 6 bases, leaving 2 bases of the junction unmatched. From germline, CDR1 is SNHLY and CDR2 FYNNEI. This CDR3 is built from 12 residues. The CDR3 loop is CASSDRGQPQHF. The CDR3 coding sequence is TGTGCCAGCAGCGACAGGGGACAGCCCCAGCATTTT.

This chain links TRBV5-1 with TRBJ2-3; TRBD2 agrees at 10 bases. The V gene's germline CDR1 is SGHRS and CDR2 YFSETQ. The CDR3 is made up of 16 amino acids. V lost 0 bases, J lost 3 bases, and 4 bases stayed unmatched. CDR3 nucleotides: TGCGCCAGCAGCTTGGATAGCGGGAGGAGTACAGATACGCAGTATTTT. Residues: CASSLDSGRSTDTQYF.

The DNA for the CDR3 is TGTGCCTGGAGTGTACTGGGTAGCGGAGCGTGGAATGAGCAGTTCTTC. Translating gives CAWSVLGSGAWNEQFF. The chain couples TRBV30 to TRBJ2-1; D perhaps matches TRBD2 (6 bases). Germline assignment: CDR1 GTSNPN and CDR2 SVGIG (reference sequence). Trimming removed 0 bases at V and 7 bases at J, with 19 bases between. The CDR3 loop spans 16 amino acids. The whole variable domain, filled in from reference TRBV30 and TRBJ2-1, reads SQTIHQWPATLVQPVGSPLSLECTVEGTSNPNLYWYRQAAGRGLQLLFYSVGIGQISSEVPQNLSASRPQDRQFILSSKKLLLSDSGFYLCAWSVLGSGAWNEQFFGPGTRLTVL.

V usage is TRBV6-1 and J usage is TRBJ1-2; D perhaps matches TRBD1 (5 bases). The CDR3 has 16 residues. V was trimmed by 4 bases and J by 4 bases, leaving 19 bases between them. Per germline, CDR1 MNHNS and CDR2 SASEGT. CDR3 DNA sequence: TGTGCCAGCAGTGGATCTCAGACAGCGATCCTCTATGGCTACACCTTC. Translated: CASSGSQTAILYGYTF.

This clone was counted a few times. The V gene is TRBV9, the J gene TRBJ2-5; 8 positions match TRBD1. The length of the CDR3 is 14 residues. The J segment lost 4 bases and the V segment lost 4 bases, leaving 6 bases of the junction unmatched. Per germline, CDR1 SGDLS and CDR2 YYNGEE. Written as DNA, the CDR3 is TGTGCCAGCAGCACGGGACAGGCGGGAGAGACCCAGTACTTC. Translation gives CASSTGQAGETQYF.

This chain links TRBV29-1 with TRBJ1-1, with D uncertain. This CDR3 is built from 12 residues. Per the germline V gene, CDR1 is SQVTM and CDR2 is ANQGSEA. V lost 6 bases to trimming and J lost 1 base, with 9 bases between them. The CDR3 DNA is TGCAGCGTGATGCGGGGGAACACTGAAGCTTTCTTT. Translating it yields CSVMRGNTEAFF.

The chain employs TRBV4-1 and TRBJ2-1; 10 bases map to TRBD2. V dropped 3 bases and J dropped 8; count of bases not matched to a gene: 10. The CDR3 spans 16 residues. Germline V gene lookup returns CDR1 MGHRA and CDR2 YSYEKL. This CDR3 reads CASSQTAGGPTDEQFF. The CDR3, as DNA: TGCGCCAGCAGCCAGACAGCGGGAGGGCCCACCGATGAGCAGTTCTTC.

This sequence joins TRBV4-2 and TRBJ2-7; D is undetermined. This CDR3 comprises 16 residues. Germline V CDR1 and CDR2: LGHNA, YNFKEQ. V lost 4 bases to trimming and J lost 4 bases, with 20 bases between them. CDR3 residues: CASSRNVERNAYEQYF. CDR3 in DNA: TGTGCCAGCAGCCGAAACGTGGAGAGAAACGCGTACGAGCAGTACTTC.

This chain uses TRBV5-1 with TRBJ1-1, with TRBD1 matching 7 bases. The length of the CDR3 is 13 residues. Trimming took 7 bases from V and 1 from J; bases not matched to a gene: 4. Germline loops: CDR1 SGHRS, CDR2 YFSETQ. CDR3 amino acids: CASVRTGNTEAFF. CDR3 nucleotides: TGCGCCAGCGTTCGGACAGGGAACACTGAAGCTTTCTTT. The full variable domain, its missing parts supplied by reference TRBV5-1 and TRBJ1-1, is KAGVTQTPRYLIKTRGQQVTLSCSPISGHRSVSWYQQTPGQGLQFLFEYFSETQRNKGNFPGRFSGRQFSNSRSEMNVSTLELGDSALYLCASVRTGNTEAFFGQGTRLTVV.

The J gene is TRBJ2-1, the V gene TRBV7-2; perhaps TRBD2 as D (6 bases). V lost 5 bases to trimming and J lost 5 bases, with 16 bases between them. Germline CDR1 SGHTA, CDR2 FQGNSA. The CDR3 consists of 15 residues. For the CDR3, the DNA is TGTGCCAGCAGCCGGGACTTTCGCCCTCACAATGAGCAGTTCTTC. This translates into CASSRDFRPHNEQFF. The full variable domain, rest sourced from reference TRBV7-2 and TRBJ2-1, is GAGVSQSPSNKVTEKGKDVELRCDPISGHTALYWYRQSLGQGLEFLIYFQGNSAPDKSGLPSDRFSAERTGGSVSTLTIQRTQQEDSAVYLCASSRDFRPHNEQFFGPGTRLTVL.

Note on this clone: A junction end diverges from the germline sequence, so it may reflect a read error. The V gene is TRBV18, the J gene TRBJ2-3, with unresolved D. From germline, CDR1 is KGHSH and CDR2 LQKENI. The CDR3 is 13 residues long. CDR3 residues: CASPPSGRDTQYF. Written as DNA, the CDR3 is TGTGCCAGCCCACCTTCGGGTAGAGATACGCAGTATTTT.